The rows below give T cell receptor beta chains drawn from one sample of a study of CD8+ T cells in alopecia areata. Clones were read by immunoSEQ multiplex PCR, and TCRdb kept only the in-frame ones, dropping some. The sample includes 150,000 to 200,000 clones, approximately 57% of them seen just once. Source: CD4+ T cells sorted from blood, taken at week 24, from a patient treated with tofacitinib. These receptor sequences come from a human donor with alopecia areata. The CDR3 runs from the conserved cysteine through the conserved F or W. The D gene is left open where the match is weak. The size field is filled for only some rows; it gives once, few, many or a size class.

D: -; V: TRBV27; J: TRBJ2-3; size: few; DNA: TGTGCCAGCATGCAGGGGGGGCGACAGGATACGCAGTATTTT; CDR3: CASMQGGRQDTQYF
D: -; V: TRBV29-1; J: TRBJ1-5; size: -; DNA: TGCAGCGTTGAAGAAAGGGGTGGTCAGCCCCAGCATTTT; CDR3: CSVEERGGQPQHF
D: TRBD1; V: TRBV29-1; J: TRBJ1-2; size: -; DNA: TGCAGCGTTGAATCGCTGACAGGGGGCTTTGATGGCTACACCTTC; CDR3: CSVESLTGGFDGYTF
D: -; V: TRBV7-2; J: TRBJ2-3; size: -; DNA: TGTGCCAGCAGCTTAGCGTTCGGCTACAGCACAGATACGCAGTATTTT; CDR3: CASSLAFGYSTDTQYF
D: TRBD1; V: TRBV29-1; J: TRBJ1-2; size: -; DNA: TGCAGCGTTGGGCCGGTTGGGACAGGGACTGGCTACACCTTC; CDR3: CSVGPVGTGTGYTF
D: TRBD1; V: TRBV7-2; J: TRBJ2-1; size: once; DNA: TGTGCCAGCAGCTTAATGGGACAGGGAACAAATGAGCAGTTCTTC; CDR3: CASSLMGQGTNEQFF
D: TRBD1; V: TRBV4-3; J: TRBJ1-2; size: -; DNA: TGCGCCAGCAGCCACGGGGGACAGGTTAACTATGGCTACACCTTC; CDR3: CASSHGGQVNYGYTF
D: TRBD2; V: TRBV11-2; J: TRBJ2-3; size: -; DNA: TGTGCCAGCAGCTTAGTAGGTAGCGGGGGAGCGAGTTATACGCAGTATTTT; CDR3: CASSLVGSGGASYTQYF
D: TRBD1; V: TRBV30; J: TRBJ1-1; size: -; DNA: TGTGCCTGGAGCCAGGGGACAGGAGGAAGGACTGAAGCTTTCTTT; CDR3: CAWSQGTGGRTEAFF
D: TRBD2; V: TRBV30; J: TRBJ2-3; size: -; DNA: TGTGCCTGGAGTTCACCTAGCGGGGGTCCCGTCGATACGCAGTATTTT; CDR3: CAWSSPSGGPVDTQYF
D: TRBD1; V: TRBV4-3; J: TRBJ1-4; size: few; DNA: TGCGCCAGCAGCCAAGGCAAAACCCGGACAGGAGAAAAACTGTTTTTT; CDR3: CASSQGKTRTGEKLFF
D: TRBD2; V: TRBV7-2; J: TRBJ2-3; size: -; DNA: TGTGCCAGCAGCACGACTAGCGGGGGGGCGCAATATACGCAGTATTTT; CDR3: CASSTTSGGAQYTQYF
D: -; V: TRBV15; J: TRBJ1-1; size: -; DNA: TGTGCCACCAGCACCGGGACGCGGAGGGAAGCTTTCTTT; CDR3: CATSTGTRREAFF
D: -; V: TRBV30; J: TRBJ2-3; size: once; DNA: TGTGCCTGGAGTGTACAGGCAGGAGGCACAGATACGCAGTATTTT; CDR3: CAWSVQAGGTDTQYF
D: TRBD1; V: TRBV10-1; J: TRBJ2-7; size: -; DNA: TGCGCCAGCAGTGAAGATCAGCTGGGACAGGGGGCTTACGAGCAGTACTTC; CDR3: CASSEDQLGQGAYEQYF
D: TRBD1; V: TRBV7-2; J: TRBJ2-5; size: -; DNA: TGTGCCAGCAGCTTACAAGGGACAGGTGTGGAGACCCAGTACTTC; CDR3: CASSLQGTGVETQYF
D: -; V: TRBV2; J: TRBJ2-1; size: -; DNA: TGTGCCAGCAGTGAACGTAGGACAGTAATCTACAATGAGCAGTTCTTC; CDR3: CASSERRTVIYNEQFF
D: -; V: TRBV30; J: TRBJ1-1; size: -; DNA: TGTGCCTCCAAGGACAGTCCGAACACTGAAGCTTTCTTT; CDR3: CASKDSPNTEAFF
D: -; V: TRBV11-2; J: TRBJ2-7; size: -; DNA: TGTGCCAGCACCCCCGCCCTGGGCAGGGTGCACGAGCAGTACTTC; CDR3: CASTPALGRVHEQYF
D: -; V: TRBV30; J: TRBJ1-5; size: -; DNA: TGTGCCTGGAGTGTAAGACAGAATAGCAATCAGCCCCAGCATTTT; CDR3: CAWSVRQNSNQPQHF
D: -; V: TRBV4-3; J: TRBJ2-7; size: -; DNA: TGCGCCAGCAGCCATCCATCGGGGGCGACATTCATCAACGAGCAGTACTTC; CDR3: CASSHPSGATFINEQYF
D: -; V: TRBV29-1; J: TRBJ2-1; size: -; DNA: TGCAGCGTTGATTCGGGGAACTACAATGAGCAGTTCTTC; CDR3: CSVDSGNYNEQFF
D: -; V: TRBV30; J: TRBJ1-1; size: -; DNA: TGTGCCTGGGAGACAGGGAACACTGAAGCTTTCTTT; CDR3: CAWETGNTEAFF
D: -; V: TRBV2; J: TRBJ1-5; size: -; DNA: TGTGCCAGCAGAGAGGGGCCAGTTTCCAATCAGCCCCAGCATTTT; CDR3: CASREGPVSNQPQHF
D: TRBD1; V: TRBV6-5; J: TRBJ1-1; size: -; DNA: TGTGCCAGCAGAGGGACAGGGGGTGGGAGCACTGAAGCTTTCTTT; CDR3: CASRGTGGGSTEAFF
D: -; V: TRBV30; J: TRBJ1-2; size: -; DNA: TGTGCCTGGAGTCCCGGCAACTATGGCTACACCTTC; CDR3: CAWSPGNYGYTF
D: -; V: TRBV4-3; J: TRBJ1-3; size: -; DNA: TGCGCCAGCAGCCAAGTCCCGAGCTCTGGAAACACCATATATTTT; CDR3: CASSQVPSSGNTIYF
D: -; V: TRBV30; J: TRBJ1-1; size: few; DNA: TGTGCCTGGAGTGTACAACCGAAGGCGGGGGAAGCTTTCTTT; CDR3: CAWSVQPKAGEAFF
D: -; V: TRBV5-6; J: TRBJ2-7; size: -; DNA: TGTGCCAGCAGCCAACCTCGGGCTCCCTACGAGCAGTACTTC; CDR3: CASSQPRAPYEQYF
D: TRBD2; V: TRBV27; J: TRBJ2-3; size: -; DNA: TGTGCCAGCGGACTAGCGGGGTTGGCGCAGTATTTT; CDR3: CASGLAGLAQYF
D: -; V: TRBV5-1; J: TRBJ1-6; size: -; DNA: TGCGCCAGCAGCGATACGGCGACCGGAGAGTCACCCCTCCACTTT; CDR3: CASSDTATGESPLHF
D: TRBD1; V: TRBV29-1; J: TRBJ1-4; size: few; DNA: TGCAGCGTTGCCCGTGGGACAGGGAAAGATGAAAAACTGTTTTTT; CDR3: CSVARGTGKDEKLFF